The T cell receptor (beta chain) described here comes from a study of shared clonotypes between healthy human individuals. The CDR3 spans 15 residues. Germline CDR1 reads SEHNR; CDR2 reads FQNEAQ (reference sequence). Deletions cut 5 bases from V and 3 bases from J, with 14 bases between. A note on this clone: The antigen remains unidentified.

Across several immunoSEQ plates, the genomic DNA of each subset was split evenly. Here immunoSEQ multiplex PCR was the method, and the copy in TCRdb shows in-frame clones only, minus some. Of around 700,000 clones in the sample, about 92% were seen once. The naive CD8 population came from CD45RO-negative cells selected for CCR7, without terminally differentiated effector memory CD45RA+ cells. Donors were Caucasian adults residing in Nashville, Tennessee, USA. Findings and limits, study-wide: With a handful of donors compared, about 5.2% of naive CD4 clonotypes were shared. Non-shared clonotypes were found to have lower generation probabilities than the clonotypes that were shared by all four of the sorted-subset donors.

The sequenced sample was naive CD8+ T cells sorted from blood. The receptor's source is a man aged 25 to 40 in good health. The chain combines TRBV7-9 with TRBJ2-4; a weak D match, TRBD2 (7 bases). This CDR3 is CASSPEGGGKNIQYF. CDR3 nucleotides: TGTGCCAGCAGCCCGGAGGGGGGGGGCAAAAACATTCAGTACTTC.